This T cell receptor beta chain was found in a study of blood T cells in healthy people across ages. Many counts were recorded for this clonotype. With a J-beta primer mix and a sample-barcoded 5' primer, a second PCR ran about 7 to 11 cycles. MiXCR, applied by TCRdb to the 5' RACE reads, yields one record per CDR3 protein. The sample holds 600,000 to 850,000 distinct CDR3 sequences, roughly 25% seen once. The CDR3 length is 15 residues. CDR1 and CDR2 (germline): MDHEN, SYDVKM. V was clipped by 5 bases and J by 4 bases; unmatched bases: 11. The same specimen was also included in a second study, on T cells of mothers and their children.

The receptor's source is a boy between 10 and 17 years old in good health. Sequenced sample: blood. V gene TRBV28 combines with J gene TRBJ2-7; 7 bases match TRBD1. The CDR3 DNA sequence: TGTGCCAGCAGTCCACCCGGGGACAGATCTTACGAGCAGTACTTC. Protein sequence: CASSPPGDRSYEQYF.